This TCR beta chain was found in a study of blood T cells in healthy people across ages. The ends were cut back, 3 bases at V and 0 bases at J, with 16 bases in the middle. This CDR3 comprises 16 residues. CDR1 and CDR2 (germline): DFQATT, SNEGSKA (reference sequence). It was with a sample-barcoded 5' primer and a J-beta primer mix that a second PCR of about 6 to 12 cycles was run. Sequencing of every sample gave 2.5 million or more CDR3-containing paired-end reads. TCRdb passed the 5' RACE reads through MiXCR, listing each CDR3 protein once. The data hold 600,000 to 850,000 distinct CDR3 sequences, with more than 40% observed a single time.

Sequenced material: blood. The gene calls are TRBV20-1 and TRBJ2-3, with D maybe TRBD2 (7 bases). This receptor was taken from a woman aged 60 to 75 in good health. The CDR3, as DNA: TGCAGTGCTAGGGGGGGGGCGGGAAGCAGCACAGATACGCAGTATTTT. Its translation is CSARGGAGSSTDTQYF.